This paragraph covers one TCR beta chain sequence. CDR1 is MNHNS, CDR2 SASEGT, per germline. The V end lost 1 base, the J end lost 2 bases, and 8 bases lay between the germline ends. The CDR3 sequence is 14 residues long. The table came from immunoSEQ multiplex PCR; TCRdb's copy has only in-frame clones and leaves some out. The sample consists of over 130,000 clones, 85% of them appearing once. These data come from a study of blood T cell repertoires in COVID-19. This TCR derives from a man between 50 and 59 years old with acute or convalescent COVID-19. Sequencing was carried out using peripheral blood. V usage is TRBV6-1 and J usage is TRBJ1-1, with D hard to call. This CDR3 is CASSEGPLNTEAFF. In DNA, the CDR3 is TGTGCCAGCAGTGAAGGTCCGTTAAACACTGAAGCTTTCTTT.